A single sample is the source of the 18 T cell receptor beta chains below, sequenced in a study of shared clonotypes between healthy human individuals. TCRdb's table, derived via immunoSEQ multiplex PCR, lists solely in-frame clones and lacks some. The sample holds roughly 2.2 million clones, approximately 95% seen once. Sequencing was performed on naive CD4+ T cells from PBMCs. This sample's subset: CD45RA+ positively selected. The receptor source for this set is a man between 18 and 29 years old in good health. Some clones in this sample may be carry-over from other donors' samples.

The chain is built from TRBV27 and TRBJ1-3, with D possibly TRBD1 on 6 matching bases. CDR1 and CDR2 from the germline V gene are MNHEY and SMNVEV (reference sequence). Trimming shortened V by 11 bases and J by 0 bases, and 14 bases separated the two germline ends. The CDR3 is made up of 14 amino acids. The CDR3 region is CAPRGACSGNTIYF. The CDR3 DNA reads as TGTGCCCCCAGGGGTGCTTGCTCTGGAAACACCATATATTTT.

The chain recombines TRBV4-1 with TRBJ1-2, with 8 bases fitting TRBD1. This CDR3 is built from 13 residues. V was pared by 3 bases and J by 7 bases, with 4 bases of the junction left unmatched. Germline values: CDR1 MGHRA, CDR2 YSYEKL. CDR3 amino acids: CASSQAGGFGYTF. The CDR3 DNA sequence: TGCGCCAGCAGCCAGGCAGGGGGCTTTGGCTACACCTTC.

A word on this clone: A junction end diverges from the germline sequence, so it may reflect a read error. The rearrangement links TRBV4-2 to TRBJ2-7; D could derive from TRBD1 or TRBD2 (6 bases each). The CDR3 extends over 13 amino acids. Germline lookup yields CDR1 LGHNA and CDR2 YNFKEQ. CDR3 in DNA: TGTGCCAGCAGCCAAGATAGGGGGGCCTTTTTTAACTTC. This codes for CASSQDRGAFFNF.

The chain combines TRBV29-1 with TRBJ2-1; 9 bases are a match to TRBD1. CDR3 length: 14 amino acids. Germline trimming cut 6 bases from V and 3 bases from J; bases unmatched to any gene: 6. CDR1 SQVTM and CDR2 ANQGSEA come from the germline V gene. CDR3 residues: CSVSRDRDYNEQFF. The CDR3 DNA follows: TGCAGCGTGTCCCGGGACAGGGACTACAATGAGCAGTTCTTC.

In this sample, this clone turned up once. The same CDR3 can be traced to other DNA sequences in this sample. The chain is built from TRBV7-9 and TRBJ2-3; D is unclear. CDR1 SEHNR and CDR2 FQNEAQ come from the germline V gene (reference sequence). Trimming pared 5 bases from V and 1 base from J, leaving 7 bases between. The CDR3 is 13 residues long. CDR3 DNA sequence: TGTGCCAGCAGCCCCCAGGGCACAGATACGCAGTATTTT. Its protein is CASSPQGTDTQYF.

V is TRBV5-1 and J is TRBJ2-7, with D possibly matching TRBD1 (6 bases). The CDR3 loop spans 15 amino acids. CDR1 is SGHRS, CDR2 YFSETQ, per germline. V shed 4 bases and J shed 1 base, with 15 bases lying between them. CDR3 region: CASSPRDTPSYEQYF. As DNA, the CDR3 is TGCGCCAGCAGCCCCCGGGACACCCCATCCTACGAGCAGTACTTC. The full variable domain, in which reference TRBV5-1 and TRBJ2-7 provide the parts outside the CDR3, is KAGVTQTPRYLIKTRGQQVTLSCSPISGHRSVSWYQQTPGQGLQFLFEYFSETQRNKGNFPGRFSGRQFSNSRSEMNVSTLELGDSALYLCASSPRDTPSYEQYFGPGTRLTVT.

V is TRBV5-5 and J is TRBJ1-1; no firm D call. Looked up from germline, CDR1 is SGHKS and CDR2 is YYEKEE (reference sequence). This CDR3 region has 13 residues. V was shortened by 0 bases and J by 10 bases, with 13 bases between the two germline ends. DNA for the CDR3: TGTGCCAGCAGCTTGGAGTTGTGGAAAGGAGCTTTCTTT. It translates to CASSLELWKGAFF.

The genes are TRBV28 and TRBJ1-2; the D is unclear. Germline CDR1 is MDHEN and CDR2 is SYDVKM. With 5 bases removed from V and 3 bases from J, the gap between germline ends came to 7 bases. CDR3 length: 12 residues. CDR3 DNA sequence: TGTGCCAGCAGTCTCCAGTACTATGGCTACACCTTC. It is translated as CASSLQYYGYTF.

The rearrangement links TRBV7-6 to TRBJ2-1, with 8 bases identical to TRBD2. The CDR3 totals 16 residues. CDR1 is SGHVS, CDR2 FNYEAQ, per germline. Losses at the gene ends were 1 base for V and 2 bases for J; bases not matched to a gene: 4. The CDR3 DNA is TGTGCCAGCAGCTTAGGTAGCGGGGACCCCTACAATGAGCAGTTCTTC. Translating it yields CASSLGSGDPYNEQFF.

V is TRBV11-3 and J is TRBJ2-7; the D is unclear. This CDR3 is 13 amino acids long. Trimming removed 5 bases from V and 6 bases from J, with 14 bases in between. In germline, CDR1 is SGHNT, CDR2 YENEEA. The CDR3, as DNA: TGTGCCAGCAGCCCCCACACGTTGGGCGAGCAGTACTTC. Its translation: CASSPHTLGEQYF.

The J gene is TRBJ2-7, the V gene TRBV28, with TRBD1 identical over 7 bases. The CDR3 totals 12 residues. V trimming: 9 bases; J trimming: 2 bases; junction bases outside the gene matches: 4. Per germline, CDR1 MDHEN and CDR2 SYDVKM. This chain's CDR3 is CASGTDPYEQYF. CDR3 DNA sequence: TGTGCCAGTGGGACAGACCCCTACGAGCAGTACTTC.

About this clone itself: At one end the junction does not follow the germline gene, possibly because of a read error. The V and J genes are TRBV28 and TRBJ1-1; D is unclear. CDR3 size: 13 residues. Germline V gives CDR1 MDHEN, CDR2 SYDVKM. CDR3 nucleotides: TGTGCCAGCAGATTATACGCGGAAACTGAAGCTTTCTTT. It encodes CASRLYAETEAFF.

This chain connects TRBV6-1 to TRBJ2-2; D is possibly TRBD1 (7 bases). Between the trimmed V and J ends, which lost 1 base and 5 bases, there was a span of 14 bases. The CDR3 runs 16 residues. The V gene's germline CDR1 is MNHNS and CDR2 SASEGT. CDR3 nucleotide sequence: TGTGCCAGCAGTGAAGTTCGGCAGGGGGGTACCGGGGAGCTGTTTTTT. Translating it yields CASSEVRQGGTGELFF.

This clone was counted between two and nine times. Other DNA sequences of this sample code for an identical CDR3. The chain carries TRBV5-1 and TRBJ2-2; D call uncertain. This CDR3 has 14 amino acids. Looked up from germline, CDR1 is SGHRS and CDR2 is YFSETQ. Trimming left V 2 bases short and J 1 base short, with 6 bases between. The CDR3 sequence: CASSFTGNTGELFF. The CDR3 DNA follows: TGCGCCAGCAGCTTTACCGGGAACACCGGGGAGCTGTTTTTT.

The V gene is TRBV6-1, the J gene TRBJ1-4; the match to TRBD1 covers 8 bases. Germline V lookup: CDR1 MNHNS, CDR2 SASEGT. The length of the CDR3 is 15 residues. V shed 6 bases and J 8 bases; nucleotides not matched to a gene: 11. The CDR3 loop reads CASRPPGTGDEKLFF. The CDR3 DNA follows: TGTGCCAGCAGGCCCCCCGGGACAGGTGACGAAAAACTGTTTTTT.

V usage is TRBV7-9 and J usage is TRBJ2-5; 9 bases match TRBD1. Germline V gives CDR1 SEHNR, CDR2 FQNEAQ (reference sequence). The CDR3 consists of 15 residues. The V and J ends lost 5 bases and 4 bases, in that order; junction bases with no gene match: 8. In DNA form, the CDR3 reads TGTGCCAGCAGCCTAAGGACAGGGGACGTAGAGACCCAGTACTTC. Amino acid sequence: CASSLRTGDVETQYF.

In this sample, this clone turned up once. The chain carries TRBV7-3 and TRBJ2-5, with D tentatively TRBD1 (6 bases). This CDR3 has 13 residues. The V end lost 9 bases, the J end lost 4 bases, and 15 bases lay between the germline ends. The germline gives CDR1 SGHTA, CDR2 FQGTGA. As DNA, the CDR3 is TGTGCCAGTTCCCCGGGACAACCAGAGACCCAGTACTTC. Protein product: CASSPGQPETQYF.

The V call is TRBV5-1, the J call TRBJ1-5; TRBD1 aligns across 7 bases. Germline-derived CDR1 and CDR2 are SGHRS and YFSETQ. The V gene end was trimmed by 4 bases and the J gene end by 5 bases; junction bases not matched to a gene: 9. The CDR3 has 15 amino acids. The CDR3 protein is CASSPWGQNDQPQHF. The CDR3 DNA is TGCGCCAGCAGCCCCTGGGGACAGAACGATCAGCCCCAGCATTTT. Using reference TRBV5-1 and TRBJ1-5 for the parts outside the CDR3, the full variable domain is KAGVTQTPRYLIKTRGQQVTLSCSPISGHRSVSWYQQTPGQGLQFLFEYFSETQRNKGNFPGRFSGRQFSNSRSEMNVSTLELGDSALYLCASSPWGQNDQPQHFGDGTRLSIL.